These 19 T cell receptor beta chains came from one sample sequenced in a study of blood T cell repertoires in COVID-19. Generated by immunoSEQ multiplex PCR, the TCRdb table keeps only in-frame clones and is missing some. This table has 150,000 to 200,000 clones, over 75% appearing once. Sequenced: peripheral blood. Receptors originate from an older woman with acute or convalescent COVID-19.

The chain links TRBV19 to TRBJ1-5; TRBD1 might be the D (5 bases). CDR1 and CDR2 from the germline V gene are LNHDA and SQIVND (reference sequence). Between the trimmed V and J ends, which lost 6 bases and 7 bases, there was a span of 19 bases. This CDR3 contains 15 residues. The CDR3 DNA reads TGTGCCAGTAGAAAAGAAGGGGATATCGGGCAGCCCCAGCATTTT. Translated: CASRKEGDIGQPQHF.

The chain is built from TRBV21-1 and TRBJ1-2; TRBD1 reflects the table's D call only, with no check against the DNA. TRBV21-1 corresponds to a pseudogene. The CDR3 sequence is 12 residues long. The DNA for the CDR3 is TGTGCCAGCAGCGTCAGATCTTATGGCTACACCTTC. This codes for CASSVRSYGYTF.

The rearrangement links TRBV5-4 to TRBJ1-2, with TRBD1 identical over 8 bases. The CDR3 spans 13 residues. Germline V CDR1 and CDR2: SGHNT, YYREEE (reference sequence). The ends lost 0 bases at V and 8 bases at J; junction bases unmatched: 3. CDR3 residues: CASSLESGGGYTF. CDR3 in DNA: TGTGCCAGCAGCTTGGAGTCAGGGGGCGGCTACACCTTC.

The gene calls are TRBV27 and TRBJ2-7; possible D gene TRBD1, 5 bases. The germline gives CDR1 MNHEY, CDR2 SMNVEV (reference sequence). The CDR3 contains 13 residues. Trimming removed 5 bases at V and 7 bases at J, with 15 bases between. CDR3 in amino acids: CASSPYPGQEQYF. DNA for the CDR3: TGTGCCAGCAGTCCGTACCCAGGGCAGGAGCAGTACTTC.

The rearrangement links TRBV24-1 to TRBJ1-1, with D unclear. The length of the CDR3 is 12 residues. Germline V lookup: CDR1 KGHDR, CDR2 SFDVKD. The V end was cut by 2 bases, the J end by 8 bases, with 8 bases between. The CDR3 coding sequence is TGTGCCACCAGTGATTCTATCGGGGAAGCTTTCTTT. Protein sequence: CATSDSIGEAFF.

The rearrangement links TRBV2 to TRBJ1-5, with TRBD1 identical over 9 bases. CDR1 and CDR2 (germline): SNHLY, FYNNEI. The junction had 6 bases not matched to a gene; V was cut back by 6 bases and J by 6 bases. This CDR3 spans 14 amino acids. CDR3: CASRRDRVSQPQHF. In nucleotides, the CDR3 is TGTGCCAGCAGGAGGGACAGGGTTTCTCAGCCCCAGCATTTT. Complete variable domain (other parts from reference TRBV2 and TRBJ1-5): EPEVTQTPSHQVTQMGQEVILRCVPISNHLYFYWYRQILGQKVEFLVSFYNNEISEKSEIFDDQFSVERPDGSNFTLKIRSTKLEDSAMYFCASRRDRVSQPQHFGDGTRLSIL.

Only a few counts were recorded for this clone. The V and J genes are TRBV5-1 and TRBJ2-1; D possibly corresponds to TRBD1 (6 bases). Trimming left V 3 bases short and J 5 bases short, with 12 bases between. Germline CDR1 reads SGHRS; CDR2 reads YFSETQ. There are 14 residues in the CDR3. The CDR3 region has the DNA TGCGCCAGCAGCTGGGTGACAGGCGACAATGAGCAGTTCTTC. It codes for CASSWVTGDNEQFF.

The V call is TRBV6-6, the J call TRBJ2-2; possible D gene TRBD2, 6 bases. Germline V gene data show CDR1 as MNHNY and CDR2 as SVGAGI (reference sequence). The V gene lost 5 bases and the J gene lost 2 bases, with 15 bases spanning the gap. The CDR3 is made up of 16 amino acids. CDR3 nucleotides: TGTGCCAGCAGTCGAACACTAGCCAGAAACACCGGGGAGCTGTTTTTT. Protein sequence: CASSRTLARNTGELFF.

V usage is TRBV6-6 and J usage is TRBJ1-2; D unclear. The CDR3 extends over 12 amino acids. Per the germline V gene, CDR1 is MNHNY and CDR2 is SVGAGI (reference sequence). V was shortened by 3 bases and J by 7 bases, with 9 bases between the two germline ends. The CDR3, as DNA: TGTGCCAGCAGTTATGAGGATCGTGGCTACACCTTC. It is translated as CASSYEDRGYTF.

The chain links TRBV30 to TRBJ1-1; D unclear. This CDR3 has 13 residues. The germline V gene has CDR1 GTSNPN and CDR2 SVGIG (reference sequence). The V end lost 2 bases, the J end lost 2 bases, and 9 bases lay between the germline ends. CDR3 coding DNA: TGTGCCTGGAGTCTCGGTCTTAACACTGAAGCTTTCTTT. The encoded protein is CAWSLGLNTEAFF. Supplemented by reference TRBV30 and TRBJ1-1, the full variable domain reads SQTIHQWPATLVQPVGSPLSLECTVEGTSNPNLYWYRQAAGRGLQLLFYSVGIGQISSEVPQNLSASRPQDRQFILSSKKLLLSDSGFYLCAWSLGLNTEAFFGQGTRLTVV.

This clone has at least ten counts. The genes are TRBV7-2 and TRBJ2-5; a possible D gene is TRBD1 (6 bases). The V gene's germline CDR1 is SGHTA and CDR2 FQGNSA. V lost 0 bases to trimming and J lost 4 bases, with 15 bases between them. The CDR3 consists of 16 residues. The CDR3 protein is CASSLANPGVGETQYF. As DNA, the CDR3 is TGTGCCAGCAGCTTAGCTAACCCAGGGGTGGGAGAGACCCAGTACTTC.

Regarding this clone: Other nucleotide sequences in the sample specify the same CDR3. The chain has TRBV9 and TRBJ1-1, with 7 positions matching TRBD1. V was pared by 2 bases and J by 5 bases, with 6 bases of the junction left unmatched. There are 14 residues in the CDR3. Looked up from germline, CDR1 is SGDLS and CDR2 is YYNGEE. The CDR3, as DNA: TGTGCCAGCAGCGTCCGACAGGGCGGGACTGAAGCTTTCTTT. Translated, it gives CASSVRQGGTEAFF.

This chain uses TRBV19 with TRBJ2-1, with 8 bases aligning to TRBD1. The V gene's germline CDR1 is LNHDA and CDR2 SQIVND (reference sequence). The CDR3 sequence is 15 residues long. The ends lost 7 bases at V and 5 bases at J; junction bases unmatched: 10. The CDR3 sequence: CASKDRGYVDNEQFF. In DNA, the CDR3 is TGTGCCAGTAAAGACAGGGGATACGTTGACAATGAGCAGTTCTTC.

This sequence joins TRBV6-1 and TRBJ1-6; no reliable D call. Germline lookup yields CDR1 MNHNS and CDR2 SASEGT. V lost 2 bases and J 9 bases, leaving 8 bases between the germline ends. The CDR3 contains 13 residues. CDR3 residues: CASSETRSSPLHF. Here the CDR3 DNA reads TGTGCCAGCAGTGAAACGAGGAGTTCACCCCTCCACTTT.

In DNA form, the CDR3 reads TGCGCCAGCAGCTTGGGAGGGATCAATCAGCCCCAGCATTTT. It specifies CASSLGGINQPQHF. V and J are TRBV5-1 and TRBJ1-5; D not certain. V was shortened by 0 bases and J by 3 bases, with 7 bases between the two germline ends. The germline CDR1 and CDR2 sequences are SGHRS and YFSETQ. The CDR3 length is 14 residues.

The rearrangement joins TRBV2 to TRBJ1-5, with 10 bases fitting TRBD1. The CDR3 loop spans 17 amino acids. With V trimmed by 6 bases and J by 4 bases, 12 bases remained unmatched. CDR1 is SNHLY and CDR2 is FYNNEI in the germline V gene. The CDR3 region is CASRATGGAFGNQPQHF. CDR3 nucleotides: TGTGCCAGCAGGGCGACAGGGGGCGCATTCGGTAATCAGCCCCAGCATTTT.

The CDR3: CSVLGLAGDPETQYF. The CDR3, as DNA: TGCAGCGTCCTTGGACTAGCGGGAGACCCAGAGACCCAGTACTTC. V is TRBV29-1 and J is TRBJ2-5; 13 nucleotides match TRBD2. The CDR3 runs to 15 residues. Germline CDR1 reads SQVTM; CDR2 reads ANQGSEA. J gave up 4 bases and V 6 bases, and 8 bases lay outside the gene matches.

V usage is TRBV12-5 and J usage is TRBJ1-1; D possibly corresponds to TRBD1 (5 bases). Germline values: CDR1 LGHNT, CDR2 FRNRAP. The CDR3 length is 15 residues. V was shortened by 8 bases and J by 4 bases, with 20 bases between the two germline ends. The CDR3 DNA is TGTGCTAGTTCGACTGAGCGGGGGGGAAGCACTGAAGCTTTCTTT. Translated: CASSTERGGSTEAFF.

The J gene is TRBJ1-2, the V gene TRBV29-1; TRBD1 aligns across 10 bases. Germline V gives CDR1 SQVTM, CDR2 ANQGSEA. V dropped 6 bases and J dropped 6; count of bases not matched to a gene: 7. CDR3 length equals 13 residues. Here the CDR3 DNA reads TGCAGCGTGGCCCGACAGGGGGCGCATGGCTACACCTTC. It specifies CSVARQGAHGYTF.